The 22 T cell receptor beta chains presented below share a single source sample, sequenced in a study of technical replicates of blood from several donors. Some clones are missing from TCRdb's copy, which holds only in-frame ones; the method was immunoSEQ multiplex PCR. The sample contains over 75,000 clones, around 95% of which appear only once. The sequenced material came from T cells isolated from PBMCs. The receptors here all came from a human donor in good health.

This chain connects TRBV4-1 to TRBJ2-5; the D gene is possibly TRBD1 (6 bases). Trimming took 4 bases from V and 5 from J, leaving 14 bases between them. Germline values: CDR1 MGHRA, CDR2 YSYEKL. The CDR3 is made up of 14 amino acids. CDR3 loop: CASSPNDRTETQYF. CDR3 bases: TGCGCCAGCAGCCCCAACGACAGGACGGAGACCCAGTACTTC.

This chain connects TRBV7-6 to TRBJ2-2; 13 bases match TRBD2. The V segment lost 5 bases and the J segment 5 bases; nucleotides outside the gene matches: 5. CDR3 size: 16 residues. CDR1 is SGHVS and CDR2 is FNYEAQ in the germline V gene. CDR3 bases: TGTGCCAGCAGCGTAGGGGGACTAGCGGGGACCGGGGAGCTGTTTTTT. This translates into CASSVGGLAGTGELFF.

On this clone: The same CDR3 can be traced to other DNA sequences in this sample. The V gene is TRBV5-1, the J gene TRBJ2-7; weak D call: TRBD1 (5 bases). Between the trimmed V and J ends, which lost 0 bases and 1 base, there was a span of 5 bases. This CDR3 has 13 residues. The germline V gene has CDR1 SGHRS and CDR2 YFSETQ. The CDR3 DNA is TGCGCCAGCAGCTTGGGACAGTCCTACGAGCAGTACTTC. It encodes CASSLGQSYEQYF.

The chain links TRBV11-3 to TRBJ2-1; 9 nucleotides match TRBD2. J gave up 2 bases and V 2 bases, and 4 bases lay outside the gene matches. Germline V CDR1 and CDR2: SGHNT, YENEEA. This CDR3 has 16 amino acids. CDR3 sequence: CASSLLGGRAYNEQFF. The CDR3 bases are TGTGCCAGCAGCTTATTAGGCGGGAGGGCCTACAATGAGCAGTTCTTC. The full variable domain, completed using reference TRBV11-3 and TRBJ2-1, is EAGVVQSPRYKIIEKKQPVAFWCNPISGHNTLYWYLQNLGQGPELLIRYENEEAVDDSQLPKDRFSAERLKGVDSTLKIQPAELGDSAVYLCASSLLGGRAYNEQFFGPGTRLTVL.

As DNA, the CDR3 is TGTGCCAGCAGTTTAACTAGCGGGGGGAGGGGCACAGATACGCAGTATTTT. It yields the protein CASSLTSGGRGTDTQYF. V and J are TRBV27 and TRBJ2-3, with 12 bases that match TRBD2. CDR3 length: 17 residues. The junction had 4 bases not matched to a gene; V was cut back by 2 bases and J by 1 base. Germline values: CDR1 MNHEY, CDR2 SMNVEV (reference sequence).

This chain connects TRBV18 to TRBJ1-1, with 8 nucleotides matching TRBD1. Trimming took 6 bases from V and 0 from J; bases not matched to a gene: 3. This CDR3 is built from 14 residues. Germline V gene data show CDR1 as KGHSH and CDR2 as LQKENI. DNA of the CDR3: TGTGCCAGCTCGCGACAGGGGTTGAACACTGAAGCTTTCTTT. This gives the protein CASSRQGLNTEAFF. The full variable domain, completed using reference TRBV18 and TRBJ1-1, is NAGVMQNPRHLVRRRGQEARLRCSPMKGHSHVYWYRQLPEEGLKFMVYLQKENIIDESGMPKERFSAEFPKEGPSILRIQQVVRGDSAAYFCASSRQGLNTEAFFGQGTRLTVV.

V and J are TRBV4-1 and TRBJ2-1; 10 bases align to TRBD1. With V trimmed by 1 base and J by 7 bases, 10 bases remained unmatched. CDR1 and CDR2 from the germline V gene are MGHRA and YSYEKL. The CDR3 sequence is 17 residues long. CDR3 nucleotides: TGCGCCAGCAGCCAAGCATCCGACAGGGGGCGAGAGAATGAGCAGTTCTTC. As protein: CASSQASDRGRENEQFF.

This chain uses TRBV1 with TRBJ2-4; the table's D call TRBD1 went unverified against the DNA. TRBV1 constitutes a pseudogene. This CDR3 comprises 19 residues. CDR3 residues: CTSSRPGQGQTLAKNIQYF. The CDR3 nucleotides are TGCACCAGCAGCCGACCGGGACAGGGTCAAACCCTAGCCAAAAACATTCAGTACTTC.

The rearrangement joins TRBV6-5 to TRBJ2-1; weak D call: TRBD1 (5 bases). V lost 10 bases to trimming and J lost 7 bases, with 20 bases between them. This CDR3 comprises 14 residues. Germline-derived CDR1 and CDR2 are MNHEY and SVGAGI. CDR3 loop: CATRKQAGINEQFF. The CDR3 region has the DNA TGTGCCACGAGGAAGCAAGCAGGGATAAATGAGCAGTTCTTC.

V usage is TRBV11-2 and J usage is TRBJ2-1, with a possible D match to TRBD2 (6 bases). The germline V gene has CDR1 SGHAT and CDR2 FQNNGV. The CDR3 totals 14 residues. V was trimmed by 1 base and J by 6 bases, leaving 10 bases between them. The CDR3 bases are TGTGCCAGCAGCTTAGGTGGGGGGTTCAATGAGCAGTTCTTC. Protein: CASSLGGGFNEQFF.

The chain carries TRBV2 and TRBJ1-2; a possible D gene is TRBD1 (6 bases). The CDR3 is made up of 12 amino acids. Germline V gene lookup returns CDR1 SNHLY and CDR2 FYNNEI. V was shortened by 10 bases and J by 6 bases, with 15 bases between the two germline ends. CDR3 bases: TGTGCCATCTTACGGACAGAAGATGGCTACACCTTC. It translates to CAILRTEDGYTF.

This chain links TRBV14 with TRBJ1-2; possible D gene TRBD1, 5 bases. The CDR3 contains 14 residues. V dropped 0 bases and J dropped 3 bases, with 8 bases sitting between them. Germline CDR1 reads SGHDN; CDR2 reads FVKESK. CDR3: CASSQDWGDYGYTF. The CDR3 DNA follows: TGTGCCAGCAGCCAAGATTGGGGGGACTATGGCTACACCTTC.

The chain links TRBV30 to TRBJ1-3; tentative D call: TRBD1 (6 bases). Germline loops: CDR1 GTSNPN, CDR2 SVGIG (reference sequence). The CDR3 consists of 16 residues. V lost 1 base and J lost 0, with 13 bases in between. CDR3 region: CAWSGYRVPSGNTIYF. CDR3 sequence (DNA): TGTGCCTGGAGTGGATACAGGGTGCCCTCTGGAAACACCATATATTTT. Drawing the rest from reference TRBV30 and TRBJ1-3, the complete variable domain is SQTIHQWPATLVQPVGSPLSLECTVEGTSNPNLYWYRQAAGRGLQLLFYSVGIGQISSEVPQNLSASRPQDRQFILSSKKLLLSDSGFYLCAWSGYRVPSGNTIYFGEGSWLTVV.

The chain joins TRBV10-1 to TRBJ2-5; D is perhaps TRBD2 (6 bases). From germline, CDR1 is WNHNN and CDR2 SYGVQD (reference sequence). CDR3 size: 14 residues. Trimming left V 6 bases short and J 5 bases short, with 16 bases between. Here the CDR3 reads CASSQVGRGETQYF. In DNA, the CDR3 is TGCGCCAGCAGCCAGGTCGGGAGAGGGGAGACCCAGTACTTC.

The chain joins TRBV6-1 to TRBJ1-4, with a weak D call TRBD1 (6 bases). V was clipped by 6 bases and J by 8 bases, with 13 bases between them. CDR1 and CDR2 from the germline V gene are MNHNS and SASEGT. The CDR3 contains 13 residues. The CDR3 DNA sequence: TGTGCCAGCAGCAGGGGCCTTGAGGAAAAACTGTTTTTT. Protein product: CASSRGLEEKLFF.

V and J are TRBV2 and TRBJ1-1, with a weak D call TRBD1 (5 bases). Germline V CDR1 and CDR2: SNHLY, FYNNEI. The CDR3 contains 15 residues. With 5 bases removed from V and 5 bases from J, the gap between germline ends came to 18 bases. CDR3 DNA sequence: TGTGCCAGCAGTCCCGGGCCTACAGGAAGGACTGAAGCTTTCTTT. Protein product: CASSPGPTGRTEAFF.

The rearrangement links TRBV19 to TRBJ2-1; the match to TRBD1 covers 7 bases. The V segment lost 6 bases and the J segment 2 bases; nucleotides outside the gene matches: 10. Germline CDR1 reads LNHDA; CDR2 reads SQIVND (reference sequence). The CDR3 consists of 16 residues. CDR3 sequence reads: CASRSKQGIAYNEQFF. The CDR3 region has the DNA TGTGCCAGTAGATCCAAACAGGGGATTGCCTACAATGAGCAGTTCTTC.

CDR3 in DNA: TGTGCCAGCAGCTTATCAGGCAAAGACTACACCTTC. It yields the protein CASSLSGKDYTF. The V and J genes are TRBV7-9 and TRBJ1-2; D gene unclear. V dropped 2 bases and J dropped 10 bases, with 11 bases sitting between them. Germline values: CDR1 SEHNR, CDR2 FQNEAQ (reference sequence). This CDR3 spans 12 amino acids.

V and J are TRBV5-6 and TRBJ1-1; 7 bases are a match to TRBD1. V gave up 4 bases and J gave up 3 bases; unmatched junction bases: 3. The CDR3 contains 13 residues. The V gene's germline CDR1 is SGHDT and CDR2 YYEEEE. The DNA of the CDR3 is TGTGCCAGCAGCCTGACAGGGCACACTGAAGCTTTCTTT. This sequence encodes CASSLTGHTEAFF.

This clone has a handful of counts. This chain joins TRBV13 and TRBJ1-1; perhaps TRBD1 as D (5 bases). Germline CDR1 and CDR2: PRHDT and FYEKMQ (reference sequence). Trimming removed 4 bases from V and 5 bases from J, with 8 bases in between. The CDR3 has 12 residues. As DNA, the CDR3 is TGTGCCAGCAGCTGGCAGGGAACTGAAGCTTTCTTT. It is translated as CASSWQGTEAFF.

V and J are TRBV29-1 and TRBJ1-2; 9 positions match TRBD1. The CDR3 is 14 residues long. Per the germline V gene, CDR1 is SQVTM and CDR2 is ANQGSEA. V was pared by 7 bases and J by 7 bases, with 13 bases of the junction left unmatched. CDR3 loop: CSGQSRDRELGYTF. CDR3 DNA sequence: TGCAGCGGTCAGTCTCGGGACAGGGAACTTGGCTACACCTTC.

The chain couples TRBV10-1 to TRBJ2-2; 10 bases map to TRBD1. Germline V CDR1 and CDR2: WNHNN, SYGVQD (reference sequence). J lost 4 bases, V lost 3 bases, and 2 bases had no gene match. The CDR3 consists of 15 residues. In DNA, the CDR3 is TGCGCCAGCAGTGACCGGGACAGGGGCACCGGGGAGCTGTTTTTT. The encoded protein is CASSDRDRGTGELFF.